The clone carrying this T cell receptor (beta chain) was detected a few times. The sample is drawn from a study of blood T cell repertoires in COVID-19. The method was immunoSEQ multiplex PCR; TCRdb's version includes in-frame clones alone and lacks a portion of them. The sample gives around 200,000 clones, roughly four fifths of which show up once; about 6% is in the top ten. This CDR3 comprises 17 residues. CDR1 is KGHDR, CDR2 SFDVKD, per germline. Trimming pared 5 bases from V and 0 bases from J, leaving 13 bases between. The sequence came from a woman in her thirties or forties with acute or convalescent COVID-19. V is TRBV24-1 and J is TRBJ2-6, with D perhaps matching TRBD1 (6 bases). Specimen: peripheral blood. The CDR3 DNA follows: TGTGCCACCAGTGCCATACCGGACAGCTCTGGGGCCAACGTCCTGACTTTC. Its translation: CATSAIPDSSGANVLTF.